The clone carrying this T cell receptor beta chain has at least ten counts. Its antigen is not known. TCR beta CDR3 region amplification was performed from RNA transcripts. First-round RT-PCR with HTBI primers amplified the TCR CDR3 region. TCRdb recomputed calls from the multiplex PCR reads with MiXCR, one row per CDR3 protein. This table has about 610,000 distinct CDR3 sequences, about 45% appearing once. The data originate from a study of T cells in Graves' hyperthyroidism and ophthalmopathy. Study-wide results and caveats: Blood also carried most thyroid clonotypes expanded above 0.001. Ophthalmopathy cases were set apart from stable hyperthyroidism by a 13 V-J model.

This CDR3 is 15 amino acids long. V shed 0 bases, J shed 2 bases, and the junction held 4 bases outside the gene matches. CDR1 and CDR2 from the germline V gene are MNHNY and SVGAGI (reference sequence). If no ophthalmopathy progression occurred within 18 months, Graves' hyperthyroidism was stable. The sequenced sample was peripheral blood or thyroid tissue (not recorded which). The clonotype was recovered from a woman under 30 with Graves' hyperthyroidism. V is TRBV6-6 and J is TRBJ2-7; 7 bases map to TRBD2. CDR3 nucleotides: TGTGCCAGCAGTTACTCGCTAGCGGAGACCTACGAGCAGTACTTC. Translation gives CASSYSLAETYEQYF.